This TCR beta chain was profiled in a study of identical twins. General study results and limits: For cord blood, abundant beta clonotypes had fewer insertions, unlike memory repertoires, which showed none.

Looked up from germline, CDR1 is MDHEN and CDR2 is SYDVKM. The ends were cut back, 5 bases at V and 0 bases at J, with 11 bases in the middle. The CDR3 extends over 15 amino acids. MiXCR, applied by TCRdb to the 5' RACE reads, yields one record per CDR3 protein. This sample has some 500,000 distinct CDR3 sequences, with approximately 15% found just once. This clonotype has just a few counts. The antigen is not known. These data are also associated with another study on yellow fever vaccine responses in identical twins. That work states: Reportedly, the response of twins' T cells to the vaccine seemed partly convergent, partly personalized.

The genes are TRBV28 and TRBJ1-5; no reliable D call. The material sequenced was CD4+ T cells sorted from blood. The receptor's source is a woman under 30 in good health. The CDR3 region has the DNA TGTGCCAGCAGTACGGACGGATATAGCAATCAGCCCCAGCATTTT. It codes for CASSTDGYSNQPQHF.